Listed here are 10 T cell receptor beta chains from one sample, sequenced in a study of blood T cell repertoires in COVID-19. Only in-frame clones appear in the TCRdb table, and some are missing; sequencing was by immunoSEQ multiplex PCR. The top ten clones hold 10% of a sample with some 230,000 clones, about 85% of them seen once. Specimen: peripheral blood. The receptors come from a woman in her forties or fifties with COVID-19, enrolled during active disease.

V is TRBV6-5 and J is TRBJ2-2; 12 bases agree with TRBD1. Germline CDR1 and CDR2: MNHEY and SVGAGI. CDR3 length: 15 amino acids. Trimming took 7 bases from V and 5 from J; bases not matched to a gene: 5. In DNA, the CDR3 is TGTGCCAGCAACAGGGGACAGGGGGCTACCGGGGAGCTGTTTTTT. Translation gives CASNRGQGATGELFF.

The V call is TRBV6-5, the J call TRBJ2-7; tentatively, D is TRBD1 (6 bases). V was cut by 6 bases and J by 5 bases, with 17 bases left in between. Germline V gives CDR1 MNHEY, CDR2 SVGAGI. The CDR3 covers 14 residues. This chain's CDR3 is CASSRATGPDEQYF. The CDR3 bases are TGTGCCAGCAGCAGAGCGACAGGACCGGACGAGCAGTACTTC.

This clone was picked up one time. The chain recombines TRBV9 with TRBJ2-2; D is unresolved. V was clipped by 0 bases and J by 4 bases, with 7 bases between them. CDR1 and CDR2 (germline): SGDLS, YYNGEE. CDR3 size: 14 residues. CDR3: CASSVDRVTGELFF. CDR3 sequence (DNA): TGTGCCAGCAGCGTAGATCGAGTCACCGGGGAGCTGTTTTTT.

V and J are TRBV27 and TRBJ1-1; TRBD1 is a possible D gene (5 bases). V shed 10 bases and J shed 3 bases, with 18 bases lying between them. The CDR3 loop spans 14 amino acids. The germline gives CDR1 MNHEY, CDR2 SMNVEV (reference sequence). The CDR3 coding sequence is TGTGCCATGGAAGCCCCGGGGGATTACACTGAAGCTTTCTTT. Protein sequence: CAMEAPGDYTEAFF.

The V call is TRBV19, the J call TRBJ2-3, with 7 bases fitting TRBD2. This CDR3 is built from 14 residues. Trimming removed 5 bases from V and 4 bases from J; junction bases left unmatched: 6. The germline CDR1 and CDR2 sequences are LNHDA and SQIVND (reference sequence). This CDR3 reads CASSETSISDTQYF. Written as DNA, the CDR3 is TGTGCCAGTAGTGAGACTAGCATCTCAGATACGCAGTATTTT.

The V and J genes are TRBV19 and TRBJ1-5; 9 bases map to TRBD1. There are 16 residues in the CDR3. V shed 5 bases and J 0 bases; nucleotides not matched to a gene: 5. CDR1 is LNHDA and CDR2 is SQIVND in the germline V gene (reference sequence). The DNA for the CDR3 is TGTGCCAGTAGTCTACAGGGGGCGAATAGCAATCAGCCCCAGCATTTT. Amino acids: CASSLQGANSNQPQHF.

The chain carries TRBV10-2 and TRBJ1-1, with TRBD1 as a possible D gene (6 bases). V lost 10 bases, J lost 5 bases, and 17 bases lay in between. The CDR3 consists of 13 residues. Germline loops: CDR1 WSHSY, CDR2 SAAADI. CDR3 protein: CATAPTGRTEAFF. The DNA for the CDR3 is TGCGCCACCGCCCCGACAGGCCGTACTGAAGCTTTCTTT.

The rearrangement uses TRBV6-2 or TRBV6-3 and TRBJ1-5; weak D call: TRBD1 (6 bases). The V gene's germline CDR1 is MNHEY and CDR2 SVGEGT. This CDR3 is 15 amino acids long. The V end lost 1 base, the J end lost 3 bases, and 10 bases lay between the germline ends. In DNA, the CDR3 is TGTGCCAGCAGTTACTTCCGACAGGACAATCAGCCCCAGCATTTT. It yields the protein CASSYFRQDNQPQHF.

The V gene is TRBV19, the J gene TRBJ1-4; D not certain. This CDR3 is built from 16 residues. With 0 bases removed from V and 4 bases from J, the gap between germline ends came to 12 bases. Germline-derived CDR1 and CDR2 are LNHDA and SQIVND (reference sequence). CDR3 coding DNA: TGTGCCAGTAGTATAGATCTAGGGAGGCTTAATGAAAAACTGTTTTTT. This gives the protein CASSIDLGRLNEKLFF.

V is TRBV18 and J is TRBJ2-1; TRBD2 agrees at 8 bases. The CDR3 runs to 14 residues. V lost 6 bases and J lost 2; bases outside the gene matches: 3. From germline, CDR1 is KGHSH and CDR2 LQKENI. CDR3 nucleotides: TGTGCCAGCTCTACTAGCGGAGCCTACAATGAGCAGTTCTTC. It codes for CASSTSGAYNEQFF.